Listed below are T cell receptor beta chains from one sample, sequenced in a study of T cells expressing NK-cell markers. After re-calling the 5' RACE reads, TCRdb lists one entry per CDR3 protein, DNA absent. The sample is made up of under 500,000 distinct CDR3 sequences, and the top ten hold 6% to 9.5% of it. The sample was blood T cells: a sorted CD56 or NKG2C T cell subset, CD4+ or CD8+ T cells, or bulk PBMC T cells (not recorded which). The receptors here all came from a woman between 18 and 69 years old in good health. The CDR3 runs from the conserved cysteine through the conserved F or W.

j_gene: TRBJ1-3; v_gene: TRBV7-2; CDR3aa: CASSRVSGNTIYF
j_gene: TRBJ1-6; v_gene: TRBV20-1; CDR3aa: CSAPGGGLHSPLHF
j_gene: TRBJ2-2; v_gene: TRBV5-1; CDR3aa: CASSPGVNVGELFF
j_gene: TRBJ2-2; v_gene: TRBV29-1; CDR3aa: CSVGDRLANTGELFF
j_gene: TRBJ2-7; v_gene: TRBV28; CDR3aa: CASRASGGGYEQYF
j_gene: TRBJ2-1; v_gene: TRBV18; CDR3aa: CASSPALAGYNEQFF
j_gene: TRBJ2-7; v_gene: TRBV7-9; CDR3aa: CASSPTLGLARRLHF
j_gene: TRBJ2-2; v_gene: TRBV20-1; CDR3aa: CSGLQGKNTGELFF
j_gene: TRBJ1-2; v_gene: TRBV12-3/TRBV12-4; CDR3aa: CASSLALRQGGYTF
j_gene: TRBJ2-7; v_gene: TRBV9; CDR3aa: CASSPTGTLGEQYF
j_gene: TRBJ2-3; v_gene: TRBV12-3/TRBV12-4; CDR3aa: CASSLTSTGALISQYF
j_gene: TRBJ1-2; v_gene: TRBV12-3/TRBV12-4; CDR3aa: CASSREGGARGYTF
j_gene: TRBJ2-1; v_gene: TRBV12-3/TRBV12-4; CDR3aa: CASRTMSPYNEQFF
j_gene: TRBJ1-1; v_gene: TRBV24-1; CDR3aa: CATSDPTANTEAFF
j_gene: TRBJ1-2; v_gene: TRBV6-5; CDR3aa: CASSYSTSGKGGSFYGYTF
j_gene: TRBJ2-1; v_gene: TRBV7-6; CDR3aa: CASSMGTSPEQFF
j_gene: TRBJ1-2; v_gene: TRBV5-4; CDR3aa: CASSSPDNPRVYGYTF
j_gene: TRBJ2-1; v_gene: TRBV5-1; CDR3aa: CASSTRQGGSYNEQFF
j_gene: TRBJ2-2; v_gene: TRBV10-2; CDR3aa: CAVSLYRDAGELFF
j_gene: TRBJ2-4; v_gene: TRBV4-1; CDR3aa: CASSQVGTGEHIQYF
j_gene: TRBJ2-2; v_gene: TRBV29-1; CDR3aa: CSAGHQSNGGFPNTGELFF
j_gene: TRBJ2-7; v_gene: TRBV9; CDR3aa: CASSPGQTRKPYEQYF
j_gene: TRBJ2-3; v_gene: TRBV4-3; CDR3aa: CASSQAGSSSTDTQYF
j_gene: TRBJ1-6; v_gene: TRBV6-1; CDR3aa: CASSKGTGYNSPLHF
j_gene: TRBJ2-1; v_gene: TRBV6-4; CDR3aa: CASSKGTAPNEQFF
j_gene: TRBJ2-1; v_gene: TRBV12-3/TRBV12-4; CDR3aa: CASSPGLAGMSSYNEQFF
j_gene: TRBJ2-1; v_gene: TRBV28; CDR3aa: CASSFVSGQFF
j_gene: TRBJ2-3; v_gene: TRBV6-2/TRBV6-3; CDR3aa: CASSYGTSGPTDTQYF
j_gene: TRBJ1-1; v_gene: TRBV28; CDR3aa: CASSLGGGGPQAFF
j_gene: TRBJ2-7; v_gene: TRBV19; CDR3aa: CASRDSSSYEQYF
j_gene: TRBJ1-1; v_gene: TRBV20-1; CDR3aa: CSERAGVDTEAFF
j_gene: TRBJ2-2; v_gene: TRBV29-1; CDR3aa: CSATGSNTGELFF
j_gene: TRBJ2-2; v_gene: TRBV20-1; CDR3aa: CSARAMDTGELFF
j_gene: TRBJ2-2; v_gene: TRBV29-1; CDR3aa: CSVDSGNTGELFF
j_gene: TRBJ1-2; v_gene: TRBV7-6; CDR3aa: CASSFDPRGPSSFNYGYTF
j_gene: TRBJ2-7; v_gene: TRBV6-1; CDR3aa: CATARQGGYEQYF
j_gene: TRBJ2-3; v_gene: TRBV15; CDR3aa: CATSLPPGLKSTDTQYF
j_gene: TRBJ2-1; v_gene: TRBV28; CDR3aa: CASSSTLAPPYNEQFF
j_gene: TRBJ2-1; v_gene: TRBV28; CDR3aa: CASLTASRNEQFF
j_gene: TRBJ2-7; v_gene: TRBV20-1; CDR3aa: CSAQEGVVGGYEQYF
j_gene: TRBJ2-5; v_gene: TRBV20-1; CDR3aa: CSTNYQGETQYF
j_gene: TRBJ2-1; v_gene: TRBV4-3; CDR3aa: CASSQDRGLAGSEQFF
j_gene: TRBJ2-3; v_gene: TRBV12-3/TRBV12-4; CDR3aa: CASSFPPHTDTQYF
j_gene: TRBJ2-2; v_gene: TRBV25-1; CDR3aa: CASSGSDRARTGELFF
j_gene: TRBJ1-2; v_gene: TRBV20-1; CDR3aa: CSADPVTGGGYTF
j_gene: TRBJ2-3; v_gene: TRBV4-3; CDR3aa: CASSPGPADTQYF
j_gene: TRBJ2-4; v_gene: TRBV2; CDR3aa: CASSLGGGTNIQYF
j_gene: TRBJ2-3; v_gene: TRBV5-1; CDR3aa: CASSLSRGKTDTQYF
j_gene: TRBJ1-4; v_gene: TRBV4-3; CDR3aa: CASSQGTATNEKLFF
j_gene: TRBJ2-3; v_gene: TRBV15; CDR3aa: CATSRAGGLTDTQYF
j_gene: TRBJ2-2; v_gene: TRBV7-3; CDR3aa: CASSALMNTGELFF
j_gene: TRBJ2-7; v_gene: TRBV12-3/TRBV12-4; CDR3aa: CASSLEGVSSYEQYF
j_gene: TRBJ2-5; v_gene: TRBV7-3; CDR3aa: CASSLDGTGETQYF